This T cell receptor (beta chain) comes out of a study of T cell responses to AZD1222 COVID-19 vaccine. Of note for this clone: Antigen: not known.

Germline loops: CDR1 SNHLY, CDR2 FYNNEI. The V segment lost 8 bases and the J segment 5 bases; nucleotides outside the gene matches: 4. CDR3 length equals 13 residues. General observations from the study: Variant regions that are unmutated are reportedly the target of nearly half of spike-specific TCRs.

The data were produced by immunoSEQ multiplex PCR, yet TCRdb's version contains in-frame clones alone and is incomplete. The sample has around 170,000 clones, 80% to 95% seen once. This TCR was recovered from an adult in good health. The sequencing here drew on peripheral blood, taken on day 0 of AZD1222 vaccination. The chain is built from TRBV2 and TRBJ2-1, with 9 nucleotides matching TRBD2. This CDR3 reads CASGTSYNNEQFF. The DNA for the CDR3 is TGTGCCAGCGGGACTAGCTATAACAATGAGCAGTTCTTC.